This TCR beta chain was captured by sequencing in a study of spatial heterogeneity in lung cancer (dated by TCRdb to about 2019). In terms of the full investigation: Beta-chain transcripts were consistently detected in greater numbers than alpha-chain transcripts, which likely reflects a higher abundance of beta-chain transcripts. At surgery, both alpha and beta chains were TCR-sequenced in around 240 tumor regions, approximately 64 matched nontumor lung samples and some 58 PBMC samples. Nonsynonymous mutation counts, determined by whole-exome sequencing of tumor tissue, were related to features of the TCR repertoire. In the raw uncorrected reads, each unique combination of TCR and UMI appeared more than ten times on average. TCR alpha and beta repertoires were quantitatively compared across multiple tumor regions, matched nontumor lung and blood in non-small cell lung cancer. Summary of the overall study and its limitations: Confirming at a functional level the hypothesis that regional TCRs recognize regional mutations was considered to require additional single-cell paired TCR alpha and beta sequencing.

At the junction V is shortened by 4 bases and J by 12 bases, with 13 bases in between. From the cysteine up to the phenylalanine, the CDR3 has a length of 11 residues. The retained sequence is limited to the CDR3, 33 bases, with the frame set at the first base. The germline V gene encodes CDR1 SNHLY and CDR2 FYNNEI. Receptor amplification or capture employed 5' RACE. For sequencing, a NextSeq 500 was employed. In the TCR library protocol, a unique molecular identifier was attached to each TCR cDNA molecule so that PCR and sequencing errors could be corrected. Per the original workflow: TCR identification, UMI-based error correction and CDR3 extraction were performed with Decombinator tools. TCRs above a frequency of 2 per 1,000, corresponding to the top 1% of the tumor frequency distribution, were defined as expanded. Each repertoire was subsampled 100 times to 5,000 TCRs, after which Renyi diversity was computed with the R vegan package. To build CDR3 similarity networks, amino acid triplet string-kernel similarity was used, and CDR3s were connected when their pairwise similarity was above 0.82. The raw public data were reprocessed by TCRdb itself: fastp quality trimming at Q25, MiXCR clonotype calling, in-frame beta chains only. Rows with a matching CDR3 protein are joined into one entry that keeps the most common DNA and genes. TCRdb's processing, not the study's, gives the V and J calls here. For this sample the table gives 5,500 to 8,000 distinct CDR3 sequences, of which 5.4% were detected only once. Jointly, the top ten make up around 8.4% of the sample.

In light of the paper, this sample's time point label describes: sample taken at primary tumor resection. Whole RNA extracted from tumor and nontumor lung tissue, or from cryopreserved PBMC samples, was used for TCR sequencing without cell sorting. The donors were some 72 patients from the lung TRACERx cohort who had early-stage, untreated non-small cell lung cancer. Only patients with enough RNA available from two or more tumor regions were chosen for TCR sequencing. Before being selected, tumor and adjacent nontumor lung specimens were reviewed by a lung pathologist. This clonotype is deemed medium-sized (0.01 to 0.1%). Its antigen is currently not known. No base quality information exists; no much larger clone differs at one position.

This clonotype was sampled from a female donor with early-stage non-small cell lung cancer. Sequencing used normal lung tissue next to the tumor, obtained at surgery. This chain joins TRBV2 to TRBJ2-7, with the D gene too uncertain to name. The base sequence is TGTGCCAGCAGTGTTAGCTCAGTCGCGTACTTC. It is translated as CASSVSSVAYF.